This TCR beta chain originates from a study of T cells after yellow fever vaccination. For the study at large: Libraries from low-cell-number fractions were prepared with the SMART-Seq v4 Ultra Low Input RNA kit. Overall study findings and caveats: The secondary response peaked faster, at day 5 versus 15, but was weaker. CD4 and CD8 compartments shared a small share of clonotypes, likely from convergent recombination.

This clonotype was observed many times. As yet, its antigen is unknown. Trimming pared 2 bases from V and 3 bases from J, leaving 8 bases between. The CDR3 covers 13 residues. Germline V gene lookup returns CDR1 SGHVS and CDR2 FQNEAQ. They built TCR cDNA with 5'RACE template switching, a step that put in a universal primer site and UMIs. Using its own MiXCR run on the 5' RACE reads, TCRdb lists one record per CDR3 protein. Of 300,000 to 350,000 distinct CDR3 sequences in the sample, about 4.5% are singletons; the top ten hold around 19%. The clonotype comes from a man aged 18 to 29 who received the YFV17D yellow fever vaccine. The input for sequencing was PBMCs, taken 15 days after the yellow fever booster vaccination. The V and J genes are TRBV7-8 and TRBJ2-7; unclear D gene. The CDR3 bases are TGTGCCAGCAGCTTACAAGAGAGCTACGAGCAGTACTTC. This sequence encodes CASSLQESYEQYF. Filled out from reference TRBV7-8 and TRBJ2-7, the complete variable domain reads GAGVSQSPRYKVAKRGQDVALRCDPISGHVSLFWYQQALGQGPEFLTYFQNEAQLDKSGLPSDRFFAERPEGSVSTLKIQRTQQEDSAVYLCASSLQESYEQYFGPGTRLTVT.